The entry below gives a single T cell receptor beta chain sequence along with its context. This entry is derived from a study of blood T cell repertoires in COVID-19. Per germline, CDR1 LNHDA and CDR2 SQIVND (reference sequence). The CDR3 length is 15 residues. Trimming shortened V by 5 bases and J by 4 bases, and 12 bases separated the two germline ends. Original processing notes: Researchers report that nucleated cell counts were estimated from reference gene primer amplification. This table comes from immunoSEQ multiplex PCR, and its TCRdb copy is limited to in-frame clones, with some not included. V, J and clone size were drawn from that table, and D and trimming were deduced from the DNA. The sample carries about 15,000 clones, roughly 89% recorded once.

The source of this sequence is a woman aged 80 or older with COVID-19, enrolled during active disease. Sequenced input: peripheral blood. The genes are TRBV19 and TRBJ2-6, with D possibly being TRBD1 (5 bases). The CDR3 DNA reads as TGTGCCAGTAGTTTATCAGGGAAGGGGGCCAACGTCCTGACTTTC. This gives the protein CASSLSGKGANVLTF.